This record covers a single T cell receptor beta chain. Its antigen is still unknown. From germline, CDR1 is SGHNT and CDR2 YYREEE (reference sequence). With 2 bases removed from V and 5 bases from J, the gap between germline ends came to 4 bases. There are 11 residues in the CDR3. The sample originates from a study of CD8+ T cells in alopecia areata. The sequencing template was cDNA reverse transcribed from extracted RNA. TCRdb's copy holds only in-frame clones and misses some; the assay was immunoSEQ multiplex PCR. There are approximately 180,000 clones in the sample; around 60% occur only once, and 1.3% lies in the top ten. Specified treatment: oral pan-JAK inhibitor, 5-10 mg twice daily. Study-wide points: Under tofacitinib, fewer expanded CD8+ clones appeared among the top 100 scalp clones.

The source of this sequence is a human donor with alopecia areata. The source was CD4+ T cells sorted from blood, collected around week 47, from a patient treated with tofacitinib. The chain combines TRBV5-4 with TRBJ2-5; D remains ambiguous. This chain's CDR3 is CASSFEETQYF. The CDR3 DNA sequence: TGTGCCAGCAGCTTCGAGGAGACCCAGTACTTC.